Shown below are 28 T cell receptor beta chains from a single sample sequenced in a study of blood T cells in healthy people across ages. With a J-beta primer mix and a sample-barcoded 5' primer, a second PCR ran 7 to 11 cycles. TCRdb processed the 5' RACE reads anew with MiXCR; each CDR3 protein has one entry. The sample holds 790,000 or so distinct CDR3 sequences; 35% to 60% are singletons and the top ten take roughly 20%. Source material: blood. These receptors were obtained from a man older than 75 in good health.

This clonotype showed up just once. The chain employs TRBV4-3 and TRBJ2-7; 9 nucleotides agree with TRBD2. V shed 0 bases, J shed 0 bases, and the junction held 15 bases outside the gene matches. Germline lookup yields CDR1 LGHNA and CDR2 YSLEER. This CDR3 is 20 amino acids long. Here the CDR3 reads CASSQDSVLAGHLYSYEQYF. DNA of the CDR3: TGCGCCAGCAGCCAAGATTCAGTTCTAGCGGGGCACCTTTACTCCTACGAGCAGTACTTC.

This chain uses TRBV27 with TRBJ2-1; D might be TRBD1 or TRBD2, each matching 6 bases. Germline CDR1 is MNHEY and CDR2 is SMNVEV (reference sequence). The germline V and J ends were trimmed by 5 bases and 4 bases, with 15 bases remaining between them. The CDR3 consists of 15 residues. CDR3 in amino acids: CASSVAGQTYNEQFF. The CDR3, as DNA: TGTGCCAGCAGTGTGGCGGGACAAACTTACAATGAGCAGTTCTTC.

CDR3 sequence (DNA): TGTGCCACCGGCGAGGCGCAAGAGACCCAGTACTTC. Its translation is CATGEAQETQYF. The chain recombines TRBV10-3 with TRBJ2-5, with D hard to call. With 10 bases removed from V and 2 bases from J, the gap between germline ends came to 11 bases. This CDR3 contains 12 residues. Germline V CDR1 and CDR2: ENHRY, SYGVKD.

This clonotype was recorded a few times. The genes are TRBV12-3 or TRBV12-4 and TRBJ2-3; TRBD1 aligns across 8 bases. The CDR3 covers 14 residues. Trimming took 7 bases from V and 4 from J; bases not matched to a gene: 7. CDR3 bases: TGTGCCAGCAACACAGGACAGGGCGCAGATACGCAGTATTTT. Its protein is CASNTGQGADTQYF.

The chain joins TRBV11-3 to TRBJ2-7; a possible D gene is TRBD2 (7 bases). The CDR3 runs to 15 residues. Germline V gene data show CDR1 as SGHNT and CDR2 as YENEEA. V was pared by 2 bases and J by 3 bases, with 14 bases between. The CDR3 spells CASSLTGGDDYEQYF. The CDR3 region has the DNA TGTGCCAGCAGCTTAACGGGGGGCGACGACTACGAGCAGTACTTC.

The V call is TRBV15, the J call TRBJ2-1, with D perhaps TRBD2 (6 bases). Germline V gives CDR1 LNHNV, CDR2 YYDKDF (reference sequence). Trimming took off 2 bases at V and 2 bases at J, with 16 bases between the two ends. The CDR3 runs to 17 residues. CDR3 protein: CATSRTTGLLTYNEQFF. CDR3 bases: TGTGCCACCAGCAGAACCACGGGACTTCTGACCTACAATGAGCAGTTCTTC.

This clonotype has a handful of counts. A junction end diverges from the germline sequence, so it may reflect a read error. The chain has TRBV7-7 and TRBJ2-5; 9 bases are shared with TRBD2. Germline assignment: CDR1 SSHAT and CDR2 FNYEAQ (reference sequence). The CDR3 covers 14 residues. The CDR3 region has the DNA TGTGCTAGCAGCCGAGCGGGGGGCGGAGAGACCCAGTACTTC. Its protein is CASSRAGGGETQYF.

The rearrangement uses TRBV28 and TRBJ2-3, with TRBD2 matching over 8 bases. Unmatched junction bases numbered 11, after V lost 4 bases and J lost 2 bases. Per the germline V gene, CDR1 is MDHEN and CDR2 is SYDVKM. This CDR3 region has 17 residues. The CDR3 reads CASSSIGLAAYTDTQYF. CDR3 DNA: TGTGCCAGCAGTTCAATCGGACTAGCTGCTTACACAGATACGCAGTATTTT.

The V gene is TRBV12-3 or TRBV12-4, the J gene TRBJ2-1; D uncertain. V was clipped by 1 base and J by 6 bases, with 7 bases between them. The CDR3 contains 13 residues. Here the CDR3 reads CASSLVLCNEQFF. In nucleotides, the CDR3 is TGTGCCAGCAGTTTAGTCCTCTGCAATGAGCAGTTCTTC.

The V gene is TRBV9, the J gene TRBJ1-1; D ambiguous. The germline V and J ends were trimmed by 2 bases and 5 bases, with 13 bases remaining between them. Germline CDR1 SGDLS, CDR2 YYNGEE. This CDR3 has 14 residues. The CDR3 here is CASSVDLTETEAFF. Here the CDR3 DNA reads TGTGCCAGCAGCGTTGATTTGACTGAGACTGAAGCTTTCTTT.

The chain employs TRBV10-3 and TRBJ2-1; D is possibly TRBD1 (5 bases). The CDR3 has 14 amino acids. CDR1 and CDR2 (germline): ENHRY, SYGVKD. V lost 4 bases and J lost 5, with 12 bases in between. The CDR3 protein is CAISVQGYDNEQFF. The DNA of the CDR3 is TGTGCCATCAGTGTCCAGGGATACGACAATGAGCAGTTCTTC.

This clonotype turned up a few times. A read error may be the cause here, since a much bigger clone is one base away. J is TRBJ2-7 and V is TRBV24-1, with TRBD2 identical over 7 bases. The V and J ends lost 4 bases and 7 bases, in that order; junction bases with no gene match: 9. Germline V gene data show CDR1 as KGHDR and CDR2 as SFDVKD. This CDR3 is built from 14 residues. This CDR3 is CATSESGAYNEQYF. DNA for the CDR3: TGTGCCACCAGTGAGAGCGGGGCCTACAATGAGCAGTACTTC.

Comments on this clonotype: Compared with germline, one end of the junction differs, possibly owing to a read error. The chain carries TRBV11-2 and TRBJ2-5; 11 bases align to TRBD2. CDR1 and CDR2 (germline): SGHAT, FQNNGV. CDR3 size: 17 residues. The CDR3 spells CASSSSIIAGGVNEQYF. The CDR3 DNA follows: TGCGCCAGCAGCTCTTCCATAATAGCGGGAGGGGTCAATGAGCAGTACTTC. Full variable domain (remainder filled in from reference TRBV11-2 and TRBJ2-5): EAGVAQSPRYKIIEKRQSVAFWCNPISGHATLYWYQQILGQGPKLLIQFQNNGVVDDSQLPKDRFSAERLKGVDSTLKIQPAKLEDSAVYLCASSSSIIAGGVNEQYFGPGTRLLVL.

This clonotype was counted once. The V and J genes are TRBV10-2 and TRBJ2-7, with 8 bases aligning to TRBD1. The J call may be incorrect, as the DNA end agrees better with TRBJ2-5. There are 12 residues in the CDR3. Germline V lookup: CDR1 WSHSY, CDR2 SAAADI. CDR3 sequence: CASKGQEETQYF. CDR3 nucleotides: TGCGCCAGCAAGGGACAGGAAGAGACCCAGTACTTC.

This clonotype was picked up many times. The chain uses TRBV6-1 and TRBJ2-1; 10 bases match TRBD2. Trimming cost V 9 bases and J 5 bases; bases outside gene matches: 7. The germline V gene encodes CDR1 MNHNS and CDR2 SASEGT. The CDR3 covers 14 residues. CDR3 bases: TGTGCCAGTAGTCTAGCGGGAGTCAACAATGAGCAGTTCTTC. It codes for CASSLAGVNNEQFF.

The gene calls are TRBV27 and TRBJ2-3; 9 nucleotides agree with TRBD2. The CDR3 length is 15 residues. V was clipped by 3 bases and J by 2 bases; unmatched bases: 3. From germline, CDR1 is MNHEY and CDR2 SMNVEV (reference sequence). The CDR3 protein is CASSFGLANTDTQYF. The CDR3 coding sequence is TGTGCCAGCAGTTTTGGACTAGCGAACACAGATACGCAGTATTTT.

The V call is TRBV7-9, the J call TRBJ2-3; D is undetermined. This CDR3 comprises 13 residues. In germline, CDR1 is SEHNR, CDR2 FQNEAQ (reference sequence). Trimming pared 5 bases from V and 4 bases from J, leaving 10 bases between. CDR3 residues: CASSPVSPDTQYF. CDR3 nucleotides: TGTGCCAGCAGCCCCGTTAGTCCAGATACGCAGTATTTT.

V usage is TRBV5-5 and J usage is TRBJ2-5; weak D call: TRBD1 (6 bases). The J call may be faulty, since TRBJ2-7 better matches the DNA end. This CDR3 region has 15 residues. In germline, CDR1 is SGHKS, CDR2 YYEKEE (reference sequence). The CDR3 region is CASSLGGTGSGEQYF. The CDR3 coding sequence is TGTGCCAGCAGCTTGGGGGGAACAGGGTCGGGCGAGCAGTACTTC.

This clonotype was seen ten or more times. V is TRBV6-2 or TRBV6-3 and J is TRBJ2-1, with 8 bases identical to TRBD2. This CDR3 comprises 17 residues. CDR1 MNHEY and CDR2 SVGEGT come from the germline V gene. J lost 9 bases, V lost 6 bases, and 19 bases had no gene match. The CDR3 coding sequence is TGTGCCAGCAGACCTACAACCGGGACTAGAGGTTTCAGTGAGCAGTTCTTC. Translating it yields CASRPTTGTRGFSEQFF.

The chain has TRBV9 and TRBJ2-3, with a tentative D call TRBD2 (6 bases). Trimming stripped 4 bases from V and 0 bases from J, with 12 bases between. Germline V gene sequence: CDR1 SGDLS, CDR2 YYNGEE. This CDR3 contains 15 residues. CDR3 bases: TGTGCCAGCAGCACACAGGCGGGGAGCACAGATACGCAGTATTTT. Protein product: CASSTQAGSTDTQYF.

The sample holds a few counts of this clonotype. The CDR3 reads CASSLGSYQGETQYF. CDR3 sequence (DNA): TGTGCCAGCAGCTTGGGATCGTACCAGGGGGAGACCCAGTACTTC. The chain recombines TRBV5-5 with TRBJ2-5, with D perhaps matching TRBD1 (6 bases). Trimming stripped 0 bases from V and 5 bases from J, with 14 bases between. Germline V gives CDR1 SGHKS, CDR2 YYEKEE (reference sequence). The CDR3 consists of 15 residues.

This clonotype appeared once. The rearrangement uses TRBV6-5 and TRBJ2-1, with D unclear. V was cut by 2 bases and J by 9 bases, with 14 bases left in between. The CDR3 runs to 14 residues. Germline lookup yields CDR1 MNHEY and CDR2 SVGAGI. This chain's CDR3 is CASSYPKHTSEQFF. DNA of the CDR3: TGTGCCAGCAGTTACCCGAAGCACACCAGTGAGCAGTTCTTC.

This chain uses TRBV3-1 with TRBJ2-1; D is possibly TRBD2 (6 bases). The CDR3 has 16 residues. The germline V and J ends were trimmed by 2 bases and 9 bases, with 20 bases remaining between them. Germline V gives CDR1 LGHDT, CDR2 YNNKEL (reference sequence). The CDR3 is CASSQRDSNLGGEQFF. CDR3 sequence (DNA): TGTGCCAGCAGCCAAAGGGACTCCAACCTGGGAGGTGAGCAGTTCTTC.

The chain links TRBV20-1 to TRBJ2-5; D is undetermined. The germline V gene encodes CDR1 DFQATT and CDR2 SNEGSKA (reference sequence). The CDR3 runs to 11 residues. With 7 bases removed from V and 2 bases from J, the gap between germline ends came to 8 bases. Here the CDR3 reads CSVLQQETQYF. The CDR3 nucleotides read TGCAGTGTCTTGCAGCAAGAGACCCAGTACTTC.

A few counts support this clonotype. The chain recombines TRBV6-1 with TRBJ2-3; possible D gene TRBD1, 5 bases. Trimming shortened V by 4 bases and J by 5 bases, and 13 bases separated the two germline ends. The germline V gene has CDR1 MNHNS and CDR2 SASEGT. The CDR3 sequence is 14 residues long. In DNA form, the CDR3 reads TGTGCCAGCAGTGGCCTAGGGGTCCGAGATACGCAGTATTTT. It translates to CASSGLGVRDTQYF.

This clonotype has at least ten counts. V is TRBV7-9 and J is TRBJ2-5, with D uncertain. The CDR3 loop spans 12 amino acids. The V and J ends lost 2 bases and 5 bases respectively, with 6 bases between them. Germline lookup yields CDR1 SEHNR and CDR2 FQNEAQ (reference sequence). CDR3 in DNA: TGTGCCAGCAGCTTAATGGGGGAGACCCAGTACTTC. This gives the protein CASSLMGETQYF.

The V gene is TRBV5-1, the J gene TRBJ1-6, with D possibly being TRBD1 (5 bases). Germline CDR1 is SGHRS and CDR2 is YFSETQ. Deletions cut 0 bases from V and 5 bases from J, with 6 bases between. The CDR3 covers 14 residues. This CDR3 is CASSLGTNNSPLHF. The CDR3 DNA follows: TGCGCCAGCAGCTTGGGGACAAATAATTCACCCCTCCACTTT.

Only a few counts were recorded for this clonotype. The CDR3 loop is CASSRTGGNYGYTF. DNA of the CDR3: TGCGCCAGCAGCAGGACAGGGGGAAACTATGGCTACACCTTC. The chain couples TRBV5-1 to TRBJ1-2; 10 bases fit TRBD1. Germline lookup yields CDR1 SGHRS and CDR2 YFSETQ. The CDR3 length is 14 residues. Losses at the gene ends were 4 bases for V and 2 bases for J; bases not matched to a gene: 2. Drawing the rest from reference TRBV5-1 and TRBJ1-2, the complete variable domain is KAGVTQTPRYLIKTRGQQVTLSCSPISGHRSVSWYQQTPGQGLQFLFEYFSETQRNKGNFPGRFSGRQFSNSRSEMNVSTLELGDSALYLCASSRTGGNYGYTFGSGTRLTVV.